This is a list of T cell receptor beta chains from one sample in a study of cytomegalovirus exposure and HLA in healthy donors. The repertoire was sequenced with immunoSEQ multiplex PCR; TCRdb's copy has only in-frame clones and lacks some. The profile covers some 130,000 clones, with roughly two thirds appearing a single time and roughly 1.6% taken by the ten largest. The sequenced material came from PBMCs. These receptors all come from a man aged 25 to 40 in good health and CMV-seropositive. CDR3s include the opening cysteine and the closing phenylalanine or tryptophan. The D gene is left open where the match is weak. Clone size appears in some rows only: once, few, many, or a class for an expanded clone.

NA	NA	TRBV29-1	TRBJ2-7	CSARATDAYEQYF	TGCAGCGCCCGAGCGACAGATGCCTACGAGCAGTACTTC
TRBD1	NA	TRBV29-1	TRBJ1-1	CSVQRDRGYTEAFF	TGCAGCGTTCAAAGGGACAGGGGGTACACTGAAGCTTTCTTT
NA	NA	TRBV2	TRBJ1-5	CASSHLFGDYSNQPQHF	TGTGCCAGCAGCCACCTTTTCGGGGACTATAGCAATCAGCCCCAGCATTTT
TRBD2	NA	TRBV14	TRBJ2-2	CASSPLAGGRTGELFF	TGTGCCAGCAGCCCACTAGCGGGAGGTCGCACCGGGGAGCTGTTTTTT
TRBD2	NA	TRBV6-6	TRBJ2-7	CASSYFGLANYEQYF	TGTGCCAGCAGTTACTTCGGACTAGCGAACTACGAGCAGTACTTC
NA	NA	TRBV9	TRBJ1-4	CASSVVAGSEKLFF	TGTGCCAGCAGCGTAGTTGCCGGGAGCGAAAAACTGTTTTTT
TRBD1	NA	TRBV5-1	TRBJ2-5	CASSLGQGVLGETQYF	TGCGCCAGCAGCCTGGGACAGGGGGTTTTGGGAGAGACCCAGTACTTC
NA	NA	TRBV25-1	TRBJ2-3	CASSERQGPDTQYF	TGTGCCAGCAGTGAACGCCAGGGGCCAGATACGCAGTATTTT
NA	NA	TRBV27	TRBJ2-3	CASRKWEVNPDTQYF	TGTGCCAGCAGGAAGTGGGAGGTTAACCCAGATACGCAGTATTTT
NA	once	TRBV5-6	TRBJ1-3	CASQQVSSGNTIYF	TGTGCCAGCCAGCAGGTGAGCTCTGGAAACACCATATATTTT
NA	NA	TRBV6-5	TRBJ2-7	CASSSLRYEQYF	TGTGCCAGCAGCTCCCTACGCTACGAGCAGTACTTC
NA	NA	TRBV29-1	TRBJ2-2	CSVALALGATGELFF	TGCAGCGTCGCACTAGCCCTTGGTGCCACCGGGGAGCTGTTTTTT
TRBD1	NA	TRBV5-6	TRBJ2-3	CASGRGPGTQYF	TGTGCCAGCGGCAGGGGGCCGGGTACGCAGTATTTT
TRBD2	NA	TRBV9	TRBJ2-1	CASSVVGGRVNEQFF	TGTGCCAGCAGCGTAGTGGGCGGGAGAGTCAATGAGCAGTTCTTC
NA	NA	TRBV5-1	TRBJ1-1	CASSRGSVTEAFF	TGCGCCAGCAGCCGTGGTTCGGTCACTGAAGCTTTCTTT
NA	NA	TRBV9	TRBJ1-6	CASSVGSSYNSPLHF	TGTGCCAGCAGCGTGGGGAGCTCCTATAATTCACCCCTCCACTTT
TRBD1	once	TRBV5-1	TRBJ1-2	CASSLNPGTGGHGYTF	TGCGCCAGCAGCCTTAACCCCGGGACAGGGGGCCACGGCTACACCTTC
TRBD2	NA	TRBV2	TRBJ2-3	CASSGTSF	TGTGCCAGCAGCGGGACTAGTTTT
TRBD1	NA	TRBV5-6	TRBJ1-2	CASTKLDRGLGGYTF	TGTGCCAGCACCAAGTTGGACAGGGGGCTAGGGGGCTACACCTTC
NA	NA	TRBV27	TRBJ1-6	CASRWTNSPLHF	TGTGCCAGCAGATGGACAAATTCACCCCTCCACTTT
NA	NA	TRBV4-2	TRBJ1-6	CASSAPGTGRPPLHF	TGTGCCAGCAGCGCTCCCGGGACTGGCAGGCCACCCCTCCACTTT
NA	NA	TRBV5-6	TRBJ1-5	CASSFGQRNQPQHF	TGTGCCAGCAGCTTCGGACAGCGCAATCAGCCCCAGCATTTT
NA	NA	TRBV27	TRBJ1-2	CASSPRAGSGYTF	TGTGCCAGCAGTCCCCGCGCAGGGTCCGGCTACACCTTC
NA	NA	TRBV10-3	TRBJ2-1	CAISEADSSSYNEQFF	TGTGCCATCAGTGAGGCAGATTCTAGCTCCTACAATGAGCAGTTCTTC
NA	few	TRBV29-1	TRBJ2-7	CSVEIGGTSATYEQYF	TGCAGCGTTGAAATAGGAGGGACCTCGGCTACCTACGAGCAGTACTTC
TRBD1	NA	TRBV15	TRBJ2-7	CATSRRDRGDEQYF	TGTGCCACCAGCAGAAGGGACAGGGGTGACGAGCAGTACTTC
TRBD2	NA	TRBV11-2	TRBJ2-7	CASSSSSGRAYEQYF	TGTGCCAGCAGCTCGTCTAGCGGGAGGGCCTACGAGCAGTACTTC
NA	NA	TRBV4-3	TRBJ2-1	CASSQELRDEQFF	TGCGCCAGCAGCCAAGAATTACGGGATGAGCAGTTCTTC
TRBD2	NA	TRBV28	TRBJ2-7	CASSLRWGGGSYEQYF	TGTGCCAGCAGTTTAAGGTGGGGGGGAGGTTCCTACGAGCAGTACTTC
NA	NA	TRBV10-1	TRBJ2-1	CASSLREDHSYNEQFF	TGCGCCAGCAGTTTACGCGAGGATCACTCCTACAATGAGCAGTTCTTC
TRBD1	NA	TRBV19	TRBJ1-1	CASSPRQGSSMRGTEAFF	TGTGCCAGTAGCCCTCGACAGGGAAGCAGTATGAGAGGCACTGAAGCTTTCTTT
TRBD1	once	TRBV7-3	TRBJ2-1	CASSSDRDNEQFF	TGTGCCAGCAGCTCCGACAGGGATAATGAGCAGTTCTTC
TRBD1	NA	TRBV6-1	TRBJ1-3	CASSVRDSGNTIYF	TGTGCCAGCAGTGTTCGGGACAGTGGAAACACCATATATTTT
TRBD2	NA	TRBV4-1	TRBJ2-1	CASSQEVTSGYNEQFF	TGCGCCAGCAGCCAAGAGGTGACTAGCGGCTACAATGAGCAGTTCTTC
TRBD1	NA	TRBV5-4	TRBJ2-7	CASSLGGQGFYEQYF	TGTGCCAGCAGCTTGGGGGGACAGGGTTTCTACGAGCAGTACTTC
NA	NA	TRBV19	TRBJ2-1	CASSIQTHGEQFF	TGTGCCAGTAGTATTCAGACTCATGGTGAGCAGTTCTTC
TRBD2	NA	TRBV10-2	TRBJ2-3	CASRTSRRSTQYF	TGCGCCAGCCGGACTAGCCGCAGGAGTACGCAGTATTTT
TRBD1	NA	TRBV7-2	TRBJ2-1	CASSLGGQGSYNEQFF	TGTGCCAGCAGCTTAGGGGGACAGGGGTCCTACAATGAGCAGTTCTTC
NA	few	TRBV2	TRBJ2-5	CASGTHQETQYF	TGTGCCAGTGGGACACACCAAGAGACCCAGTACTTC
TRBD2	NA	TRBV7-7	TRBJ2-1	CASSLSEGGNYNEQFF	TGTGCTAGCAGCTTATCGGAGGGAGGGAACTACAATGAGCAGTTCTTC
TRBD1	NA	TRBV12-5	TRBJ1-1	CASGMDRVTEAFF	TGTGCTAGTGGCATGGACAGGGTCACTGAAGCTTTCTTT
TRBD2	NA	TRBV5-3	TRBJ2-1	CARIVLREGLGEQFF	TGTGCCAGAATAGTTTTGCGGGAGGGCCTTGGTGAGCAGTTCTTC
TRBD1	NA	TRBV5-1	TRBJ2-7	CASRGQGVSEQYF	TGCGCCAGCAGGGGTCAGGGGGTGAGCGAGCAGTACTTC
NA	NA	TRBV12-5	TRBJ1-5	CASGFGGGSNQPQHF	TGTGCTAGTGGTTTCGGGGGGGGAAGCAATCAGCCCCAGCATTTT
NA	NA	TRBV6-6	TRBJ2-7	CASSYSKGSYEQYF	TGTGCCAGCAGTTACTCGAAGGGGTCCTACGAGCAGTACTTC
NA	NA	TRBV2	TRBJ2-3	CASRRESTDAQYF	TGTGCCAGTAGACGAGAGAGCACAGATGCGCAGTATTTT
TRBD1	few	TRBV28	TRBJ1-4	CASSLGWGQGNVPNEKLFF	TGTGCCAGCAGTCTGGGATGGGGACAGGGGAACGTGCCTAATGAAAAACTGTTTTTT
TRBD1	NA	TRBV14	TRBJ2-1	CASSRTGGGYNEQFF	TGTGCCAGCAGCCGGACAGGGGGGGGATACAATGAGCAGTTCTTC